The T cell receptor (beta chain) under discussion was sequenced for a study of spatial heterogeneity in lung cancer. The germline CDR1 and CDR2 sequences are KGHDR and SFDVKD. Unmatched junction bases numbered 3, after V lost 3 bases and J lost 4 bases. The CDR3 loop spans 15 amino acids. Every TCR cDNA molecule bore its own unique molecular identifier. In TCRdb, the 5' RACE reads were re-called with MiXCR into one record per CDR3 protein. The sample has around 92,000 distinct CDR3 sequences; over 9.5% are singletons. This clonotype was observed at least ten times. Time point of the sample: sample taken at primary tumor resection. The cohort: approximately 66 early-stage, untreated non-small cell lung cancer patients. The input material, whole RNA from tumor, nontumor lung or frozen PBMC, was sequenced unsorted.

This receptor was obtained from a male donor with early-stage non-small cell lung cancer. The rearrangement uses TRBV24-1 and TRBJ2-3; 10 bases agree with TRBD1. Sequences were derived from PBMCs, sampled at surgery. DNA for the CDR3: TGTGCCACCAGTGATGGACAGGGGGGCCCAGATACGCAGTATTTT. Encoded protein: CATSDGQGGPDTQYF.